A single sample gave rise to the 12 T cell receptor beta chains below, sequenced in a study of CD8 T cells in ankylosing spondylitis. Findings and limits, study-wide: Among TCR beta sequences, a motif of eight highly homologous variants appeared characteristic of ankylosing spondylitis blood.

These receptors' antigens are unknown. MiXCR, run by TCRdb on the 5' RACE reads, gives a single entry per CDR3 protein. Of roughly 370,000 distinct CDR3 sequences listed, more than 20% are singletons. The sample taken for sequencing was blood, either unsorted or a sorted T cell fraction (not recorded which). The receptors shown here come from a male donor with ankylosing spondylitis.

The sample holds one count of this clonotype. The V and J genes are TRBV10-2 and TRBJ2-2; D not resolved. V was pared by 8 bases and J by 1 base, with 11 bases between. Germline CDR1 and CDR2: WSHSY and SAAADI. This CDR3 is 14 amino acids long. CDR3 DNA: TGCGCCAGCCGTCTCTCGGAGAACACCGGGGAGCTGTTTTTT. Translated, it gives CASRLSENTGELFF.

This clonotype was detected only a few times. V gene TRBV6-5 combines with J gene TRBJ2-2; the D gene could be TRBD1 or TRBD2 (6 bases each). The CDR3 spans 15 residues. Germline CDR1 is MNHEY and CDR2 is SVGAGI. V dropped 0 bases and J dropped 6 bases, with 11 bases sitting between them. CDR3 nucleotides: TGTGCCAGCAGTTACTCGTGGGGGGCCCCCGGGGAGCTGTTTTTT. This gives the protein CASSYSWGAPGELFF.

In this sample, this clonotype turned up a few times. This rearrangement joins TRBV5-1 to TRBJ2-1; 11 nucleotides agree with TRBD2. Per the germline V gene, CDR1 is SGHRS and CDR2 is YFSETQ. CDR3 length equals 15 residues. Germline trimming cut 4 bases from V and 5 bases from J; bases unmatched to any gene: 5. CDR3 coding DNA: TGCGCCAGCAGCCTTAGCGGGAGGGTTCACAATGAGCAGTTCTTC. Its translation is CASSLSGRVHNEQFF.

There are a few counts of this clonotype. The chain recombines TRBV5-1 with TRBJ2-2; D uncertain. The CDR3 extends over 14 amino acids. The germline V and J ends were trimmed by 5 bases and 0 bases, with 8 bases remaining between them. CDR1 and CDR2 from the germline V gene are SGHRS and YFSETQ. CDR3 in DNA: TGCGCCAGCAGTCGGGTATCGAACACCGGGGAGCTGTTTTTT. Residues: CASSRVSNTGELFF.

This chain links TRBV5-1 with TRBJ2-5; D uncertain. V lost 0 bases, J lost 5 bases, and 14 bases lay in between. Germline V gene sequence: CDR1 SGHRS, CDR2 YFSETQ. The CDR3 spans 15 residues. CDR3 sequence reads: CASSLAAGRAETQYF. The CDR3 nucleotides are TGCGCCAGCAGCTTGGCGGCAGGCCGTGCCGAGACCCAGTACTTC.

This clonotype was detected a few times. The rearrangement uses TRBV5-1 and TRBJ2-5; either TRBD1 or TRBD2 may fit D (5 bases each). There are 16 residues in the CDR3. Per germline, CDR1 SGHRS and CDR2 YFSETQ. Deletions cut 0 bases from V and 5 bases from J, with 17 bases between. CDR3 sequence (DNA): TGCGCCAGCAGCTTGGGGGGACGCCAGTCGTTTGAGACCCAGTACTTC. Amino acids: CASSLGGRQSFETQYF.

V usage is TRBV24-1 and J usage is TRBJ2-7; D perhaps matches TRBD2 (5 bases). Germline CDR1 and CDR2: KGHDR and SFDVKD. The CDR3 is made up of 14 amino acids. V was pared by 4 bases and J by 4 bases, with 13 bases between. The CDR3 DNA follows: TGTGCCACCAGTGAACCGGGGTTCCCTTACGAGCAGTACTTC. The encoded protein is CATSEPGFPYEQYF.

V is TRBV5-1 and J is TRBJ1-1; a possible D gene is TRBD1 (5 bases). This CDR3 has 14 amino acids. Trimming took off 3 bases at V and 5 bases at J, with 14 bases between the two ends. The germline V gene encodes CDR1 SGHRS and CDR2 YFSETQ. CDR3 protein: CASSWRGRGTEAFF. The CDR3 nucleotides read TGCGCCAGCAGCTGGAGGGGTCGGGGGACTGAAGCTTTCTTT.

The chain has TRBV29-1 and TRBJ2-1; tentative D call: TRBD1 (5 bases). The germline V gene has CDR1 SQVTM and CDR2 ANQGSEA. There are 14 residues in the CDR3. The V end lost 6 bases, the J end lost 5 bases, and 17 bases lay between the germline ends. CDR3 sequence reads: CSVARGSRNNEQFF. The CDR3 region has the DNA TGCAGCGTCGCTAGGGGTAGCAGAAACAATGAGCAGTTCTTC.

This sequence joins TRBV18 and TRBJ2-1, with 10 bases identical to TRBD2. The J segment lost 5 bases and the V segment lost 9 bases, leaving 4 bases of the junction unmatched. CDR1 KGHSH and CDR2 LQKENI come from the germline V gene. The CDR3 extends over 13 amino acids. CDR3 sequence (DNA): TGTGCCAGTACGGGACTAGCGCACAATGAGCAGTTCTTC. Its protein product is CASTGLAHNEQFF.

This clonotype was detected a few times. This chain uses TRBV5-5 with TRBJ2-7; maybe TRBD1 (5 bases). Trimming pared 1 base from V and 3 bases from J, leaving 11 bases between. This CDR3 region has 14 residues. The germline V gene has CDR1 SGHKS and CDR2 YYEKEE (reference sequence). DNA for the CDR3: TGTGCCAGCAGCTTGTACGGCAGGGACTACGAGCAGTACTTC. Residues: CASSLYGRDYEQYF.

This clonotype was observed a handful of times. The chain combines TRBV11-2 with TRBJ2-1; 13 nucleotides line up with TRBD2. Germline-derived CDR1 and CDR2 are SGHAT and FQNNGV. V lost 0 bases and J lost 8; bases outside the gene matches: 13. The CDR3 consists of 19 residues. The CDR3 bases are TGTGCCAGCAGCTTAGAGCCGGGACTAGCGGGAATTGCTCTCGATGAGCAGTTCTTC. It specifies CASSLEPGLAGIALDEQFF.